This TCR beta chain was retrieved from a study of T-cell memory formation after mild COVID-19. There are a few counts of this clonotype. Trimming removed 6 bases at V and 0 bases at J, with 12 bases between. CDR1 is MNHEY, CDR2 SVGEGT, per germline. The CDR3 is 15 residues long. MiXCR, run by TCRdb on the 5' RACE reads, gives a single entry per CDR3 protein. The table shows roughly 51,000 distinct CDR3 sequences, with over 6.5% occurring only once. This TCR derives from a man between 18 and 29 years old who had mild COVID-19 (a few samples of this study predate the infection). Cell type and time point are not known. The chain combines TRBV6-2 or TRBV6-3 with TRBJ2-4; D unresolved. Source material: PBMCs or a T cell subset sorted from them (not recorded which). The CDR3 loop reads CASSSLTRAKNIQYF. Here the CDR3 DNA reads TGTGCCAGCAGCTCCCTGACAAGAGCCAAAAACATTCAGTACTTC.